This passage covers 5 T cell receptor beta chains from one sample sequenced in a study of blood T cell repertoires in COVID-19. Sequencing used immunoSEQ multiplex PCR; TCRdb keeps in-frame clones, though not all of them. The sample carries hundreds of thousands of clones, about nine tenths recorded once. Input material: PBMCs or T cells enriched from blood (not recorded which). These receptors all come from a middle-aged man who had been exposed to COVID-19.

The chain is built from TRBV10-3 and TRBJ1-1; no reliable D call. Germline V gives CDR1 ENHRY, CDR2 SYGVKD. This CDR3 is 13 amino acids long. Trimming left V 3 bases short and J 0 bases short, with 5 bases between. The DNA for the CDR3 is TGTGCCATCAGTGATAGCGTGAACACTGAAGCTTTCTTT. Translating it yields CAISDSVNTEAFF.

This clone has only a few counts. The chain carries TRBV28 and TRBJ1-2; D remains unclear. The CDR3 is 14 amino acids. CDR1 is MDHEN and CDR2 is SYDVKM in the germline V gene. The V end was cut by 8 bases, the J end by 4 bases, with 17 bases between. The CDR3 DNA follows: TGTGCCAGCGGTGATCCCAAGCTCCCCTATGGCTACACCTTC. It codes for CASGDPKLPYGYTF.

This clone was counted between two and nine times. The genes are TRBV28 and TRBJ2-7; tentatively, D is TRBD2 (6 bases). Trimming left V 5 bases short and J 4 bases short, with 21 bases between. The germline gives CDR1 MDHEN, CDR2 SYDVKM. The CDR3 sequence is 16 residues long. The CDR3 DNA sequence: TGTGCCAGCAGTCCAAGATTGGAGGGGCCTTTTTACGAGCAGTACTTC. Its translation is CASSPRLEGPFYEQYF.

This chain links TRBV28 with TRBJ1-1; maybe TRBD1 (6 bases). The germline V gene encodes CDR1 MDHEN and CDR2 SYDVKM. V shed 7 bases and J shed 1 base, with 19 bases lying between them. The CDR3 length is 16 residues. The CDR3 here is CASTTSMGRGNTEAFF. The CDR3 DNA follows: TGTGCCAGCACCACTTCAATGGGCAGGGGGAACACTGAAGCTTTCTTT.

This clone occurred once. This chain joins TRBV7-3 and TRBJ1-1; D remains ambiguous. Trimming removed 8 bases from V and 1 base from J, with 11 bases in between. CDR3 length: 13 residues. Germline CDR1 is SGHTA and CDR2 is FQGTGA. The CDR3 loop is CASSQQPNTEAFF. The CDR3 DNA reads as TGTGCCAGCTCGCAACAACCGAACACTGAAGCTTTCTTT.